The clone carrying this T cell receptor (beta chain) was picked up a small number of times. Its antigen is still unknown. Trimming removed 3 bases from V and 7 bases from J; junction bases left unmatched: 8. The CDR3 is made up of 16 amino acids. Germline CDR1 ENHRY, CDR2 SYGVKD. These data come from a study of T-cell reconstitution after alpha-beta-depleted transplantation in children. Study results and limitations: Expanded clones from the graft, numbering several hundred, reportedly supplied alpha-beta T cells about two months after transplant. A year had passed since transplant, and T-cell counts and diversity by then came mostly from newly produced T cells. TCRbeta diversity was high at day 60 in some patients (a result of surviving recipient T cells and thymic progenitors).

The library targeted TCRbeta and was prepared with unique molecular identifiers. TCRdb analysed the PCR reads with MiXCR anew, one entry per CDR3 protein. The top ten clones hold 25% to 30% of a sample with about 78,000 distinct CDR3 sequences, roughly 13% of them seen once. The source material was PBMCs, mostly from graft donor cells, sampled 180 days after TCRalphabeta/CD19-depleted stem cell transplant. The sequence was collected from a male patient between 2 and 10 years old who had a stem cell transplant for acute lymphoblastic leukemia, so the T cells may come from the graft donor. This sequence joins TRBV10-3 and TRBJ2-2; 10 nucleotides agree with TRBD2. The CDR3 nucleotides read TGTGCCATCAGTGACCCGAAGCGGGAGGGGCTCGGGGAGCTGTTTTTT. Translation gives CAISDPKREGLGELFF.